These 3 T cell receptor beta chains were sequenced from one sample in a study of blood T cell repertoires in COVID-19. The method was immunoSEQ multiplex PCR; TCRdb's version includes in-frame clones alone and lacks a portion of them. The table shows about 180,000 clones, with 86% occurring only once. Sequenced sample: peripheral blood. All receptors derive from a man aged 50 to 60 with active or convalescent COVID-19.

The DNA of the CDR3 is TGTGCCAGCAGTCGCTCGGTCTATGGCTACACCTTC. It yields the protein CASSRSVYGYTF. V usage is TRBV28 and J usage is TRBJ1-2; no firm D call. V dropped 5 bases and J dropped 4 bases, with 8 bases sitting between them. Germline CDR1 MDHEN, CDR2 SYDVKM. The CDR3 spans 12 residues.

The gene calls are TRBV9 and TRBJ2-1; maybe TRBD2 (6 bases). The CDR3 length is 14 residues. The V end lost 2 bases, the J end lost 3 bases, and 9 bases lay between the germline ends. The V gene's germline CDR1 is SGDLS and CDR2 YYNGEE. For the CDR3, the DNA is TGTGCCAGCAGCGTCGGGACTGTCTACAATGAGCAGTTCTTC. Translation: CASSVGTVYNEQFF.

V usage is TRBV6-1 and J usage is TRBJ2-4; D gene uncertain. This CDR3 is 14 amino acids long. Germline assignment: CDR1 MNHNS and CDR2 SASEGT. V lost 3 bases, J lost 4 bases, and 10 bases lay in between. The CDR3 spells CASSESRLKNIQYF. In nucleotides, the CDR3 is TGTGCCAGCAGTGAGAGCAGGCTAAAAAACATTCAGTACTTC.